The 23 T cell receptor beta chains presented below share a single source sample, sequenced in a study of blood T cell repertoires in COVID-19. The table came from immunoSEQ multiplex PCR; TCRdb's copy has only in-frame clones and leaves some out. The repertoire includes about 100,000 clones, approximately 88% of them detected once, and under 7.5% sits in the top ten. The material sequenced was peripheral blood. These receptors were collected from an older woman with acute or convalescent COVID-19.

The chain employs TRBV6-1 and TRBJ1-1; 8 nucleotides match TRBD1. V lost 5 bases to trimming and J lost 4 bases; unmatched junction nucleotides: 6. The CDR3 covers 14 residues. From germline, CDR1 is MNHNS and CDR2 SASEGT. CDR3 protein: CASSRQGHGTEAFF. The CDR3 coding sequence is TGTGCCAGCAGTAGACAGGGGCATGGCACTGAAGCTTTCTTT.

This sequence joins TRBV11-2 and TRBJ2-3; 7 bases line up with TRBD2. There are 14 residues in the CDR3. V lost 5 bases, J lost 2 bases, and 4 bases stayed unmatched. Germline lookup yields CDR1 SGHAT and CDR2 FQNNGV. The CDR3 coding sequence is TGTGCCAGCAGCCGCGGGACTAACACAGATACGCAGTATTTT. It is translated as CASSRGTNTDTQYF.

The V call is TRBV5-4, the J call TRBJ1-4; tentative D call: TRBD1 (5 bases). This CDR3 comprises 16 residues. The germline gives CDR1 SGHNT, CDR2 YYREEE (reference sequence). The V end lost 4 bases, the J end lost 8 bases, and 21 bases lay between the germline ends. CDR3 in amino acids: CASSPTGPREGEKLFF. The CDR3 nucleotides read TGTGCCAGCAGCCCGACGGGGCCACGGGAGGGAGAAAAACTGTTTTTT.

V and J are TRBV5-1 and TRBJ1-2; D may be TRBD1 (6 bases). Trimming shortened V by 4 bases and J by 4 bases, and 17 bases separated the two germline ends. The germline V gene has CDR1 SGHRS and CDR2 YFSETQ. The CDR3 covers 15 residues. CDR3 bases: TGCGCCAGCAGCCTCGGACAGACCTCCTCCTATGGCTACACCTTC. Translation: CASSLGQTSSYGYTF.

As DNA, the CDR3 is TGCGCCAGCAGCCAGCTGGGACAGGGAGGCTACACCTTC. It translates to CASSQLGQGGYTF. This chain links TRBV5-1 with TRBJ1-2, with 9 nucleotides matching TRBD1. V shed 4 bases and J 8 bases; nucleotides not matched to a gene: 6. Germline CDR1 SGHRS, CDR2 YFSETQ. CDR3 length: 13 amino acids.

The V call is TRBV28, the J call TRBJ2-3; D is unclear. The CDR3 length is 13 residues. Germline CDR1 is MDHEN and CDR2 is SYDVKM. V was cut by 5 bases and J by 2 bases, with 8 bases left in between. The DNA for the CDR3 is TGTGCCAGCAGTCCCCACATCACAGATACGCAGTATTTT. Translation gives CASSPHITDTQYF.

This clone occurred once. The rearrangement links TRBV29-1 to TRBJ2-3, with TRBD1 matching over 7 bases. The CDR3 sequence is 15 residues long. The V segment lost 4 bases and the J segment 3 bases; nucleotides outside the gene matches: 10. CDR1 is SQVTM, CDR2 ANQGSEA, per germline. The CDR3 spells CSVGQQGSMTDTQYF. CDR3 DNA sequence: TGCAGCGTTGGCCAACAGGGGTCGATGACAGATACGCAGTATTTT.

This sequence joins TRBV2 and TRBJ1-4; 8 bases agree with TRBD1. Trimming at V came to 10 bases and at J to 7 bases, leaving 5 bases not matched to a gene. The length of the CDR3 is 12 residues. Germline CDR1 reads SNHLY; CDR2 reads FYNNEI. CDR3: CATRTGSEKLFF. The DNA for the CDR3 is TGTGCCACCCGGACAGGGAGTGAAAAACTGTTTTTT.

Concerning this clone: Distinct nucleotide sequences in the sample also encode this CDR3. The chain is built from TRBV19 and TRBJ2-1; 8 bases match TRBD2. V shed 3 bases, J shed 1 base, and the junction held 2 bases outside the gene matches. The CDR3 is made up of 15 amino acids. Germline lookup yields CDR1 LNHDA and CDR2 SQIVND (reference sequence). The CDR3 sequence: CASSMAGGSYNEQFF. The CDR3 coding sequence is TGTGCCAGTAGTATGGCGGGAGGTTCCTACAATGAGCAGTTCTTC.

The chain joins TRBV10-3 to TRBJ2-3; no clear D. The CDR3 has 15 amino acids. V lost 0 bases and J 6 bases, leaving 13 bases between the germline ends. Germline lookup yields CDR1 ENHRY and CDR2 SYGVKD. In nucleotides, the CDR3 is TGTGCCATCAGTGAGTCGCTAGGAGAGTCGGATACGCAGTATTTT. It specifies CAISESLGESDTQYF.

CDR3 coding DNA: TGTGCCAGCAGCTACCAACAGCGGGGCCCCACAGATACGCAGTATTTT. It codes for CASSYQQRGPTDTQYF. This chain uses TRBV11-1 with TRBJ2-3; TRBD2 matches at 7 bases. V lost 4 bases and J lost 2; bases outside the gene matches: 9. Germline CDR1 reads SGHAT; CDR2 reads FQDESV (reference sequence). CDR3 length: 16 residues.

V and J are TRBV3-1 (or the pseudogene TRBV3-2) and TRBJ2-2, with 7 positions matching TRBD2. The V and J ends lost 1 base and 1 base, in that order; junction bases with no gene match: 3. The CDR3 is 16 amino acids. Germline V gives CDR1 LGHDT, CDR2 YNNKEL (reference sequence). CDR3 sequence (DNA): TGTGCCAGCAGCCAAGCCGCTAGCGGGAACACCGGGGAGCTGTTTTTT. It is translated as CASSQAASGNTGELFF.

The chain carries TRBV6-5 and TRBJ1-5; D remains unclear. CDR1 is MNHEY, CDR2 SVGAGI, per germline. The V end lost 0 bases, the J end lost 9 bases, and 12 bases lay between the germline ends. This CDR3 contains 14 residues. The CDR3 DNA reads as TGTGCCAGCAGTTACTCGGAGAGTGAGGGGCCCCAGCATTTT. This translates into CASSYSESEGPQHF.

CDR3 DNA: TGTGCCAGCAGCTTGGAACGGGCAGGGGATGAAAAACTGTTTTTT. It specifies CASSLERAGDEKLFF. This chain uses TRBV5-4 with TRBJ1-4, with D possibly TRBD1 on 6 matching bases. Per germline, CDR1 SGHNT and CDR2 YYREEE (reference sequence). This CDR3 spans 15 amino acids. Trimming removed 0 bases from V and 6 bases from J, with 12 bases in between.

This chain links TRBV18 with TRBJ2-7, with D perhaps matching TRBD2 (7 bases). The V end was cut by 2 bases, the J end by 2 bases, with 10 bases between. This CDR3 has 14 amino acids. Germline CDR1 is KGHSH and CDR2 is LQKENI. CDR3 DNA: TGTGCCAGCTCACCAGGCGGGGGCCCCTACGAGCAGTACTTC. It yields the protein CASSPGGGPYEQYF.

The V gene is TRBV5-1, the J gene TRBJ1-1; D is uncertain. Trimming cost V 0 bases and J 6 bases, with 9 bases left between them. The CDR3 is made up of 13 amino acids. Germline CDR1 reads SGHRS; CDR2 reads YFSETQ. The CDR3 nucleotides read TGCGCCAGCAGCTTGGACGGTGGTGCTGAAGCTTTCTTT. Protein product: CASSLDGGAEAFF.

CDR3 sequence reads: CASSLGQGSGTEAFF. The DNA for the CDR3 is TGTGCCAGCAGCTTGGGACAGGGGTCGGGAACTGAAGCTTTCTTT. The rearrangement links TRBV5-4 to TRBJ1-1; 8 bases line up with TRBD1. Germline values: CDR1 SGHNT, CDR2 YYREEE (reference sequence). There are 15 residues in the CDR3. Germline trimming cut 0 bases from V and 5 bases from J; bases unmatched to any gene: 6.

The chain employs TRBV27 and TRBJ1-6, with D uncertain. With 6 bases removed from V and 9 bases from J, the gap between germline ends came to 15 bases. Germline V CDR1 and CDR2: MNHEY, SMNVEV (reference sequence). CDR3 size: 14 residues. CDR3 DNA: TGTGCCAGCAGGATTGACTGGGTTGCTTCACCCCTCCACTTT. Translating gives CASRIDWVASPLHF.

The J gene is TRBJ1-1, the V gene TRBV5-1; 9 bases agree with TRBD1. V trimming: 4 bases; J trimming: 1 base; junction bases outside the gene matches: 8. Germline V CDR1 and CDR2: SGHRS, YFSETQ. The CDR3 loop spans 16 amino acids. The chain's CDR3 is CASSLGTGQGNTEAFF. CDR3 nucleotides: TGCGCCAGCAGCCTTGGGACAGGGCAGGGGAACACTGAAGCTTTCTTT.

The chain combines TRBV10-3 with TRBJ2-7; TRBD1 agrees at 9 bases. There are 13 residues in the CDR3. In germline, CDR1 is ENHRY, CDR2 SYGVKD. Trimming took 11 bases from V and 0 from J; bases not matched to a gene: 5. CDR3 in amino acids: CAAGTGSSYEQYF. DNA of the CDR3: TGTGCCGCCGGGACAGGGTCCTCCTACGAGCAGTACTTC.

The rearrangement uses TRBV6-2 or TRBV6-3 and TRBJ2-7; 8 bases agree with TRBD2. Per the germline V gene, CDR1 is MNHEY and CDR2 is SVGEGT. The CDR3 contains 14 residues. V was clipped by 6 bases and J by 7 bases; unmatched bases: 11. CDR3 DNA: TGTGCCAGCAGCTATAGCGGGATGGGGCGGGAGCAGTACTTC. Its protein is CASSYSGMGREQYF.

The chain combines TRBV27 with TRBJ2-5; 9 positions match TRBD1. The length of the CDR3 is 15 residues. J was trimmed by 6 bases and V by 2 bases; bases with no gene match: 7. The V gene's germline CDR1 is MNHEY and CDR2 SMNVEV (reference sequence). The CDR3 reads CASSLRDREIKTQYF. CDR3 DNA: TGTGCCAGCAGTTTACGGGACAGGGAAATAAAGACCCAGTACTTC.

The chain recombines TRBV30 with TRBJ1-2; weak D call: TRBD1 (6 bases). Germline CDR1 and CDR2: GTSNPN and SVGIG (reference sequence). The V end was cut by 0 bases, the J end by 8 bases, with 13 bases between. The CDR3 covers 13 residues. In nucleotides, the CDR3 is TGTGCCTGGAGTGTACTGGGGGCGGAGGGCTACACCTTC. Translation gives CAWSVLGAEGYTF. Combining the CDR3 with reference TRBV30 and TRBJ1-2 gives the whole variable domain SQTIHQWPATLVQPVGSPLSLECTVEGTSNPNLYWYRQAAGRGLQLLFYSVGIGQISSEVPQNLSASRPQDRQFILSSKKLLLSDSGFYLCAWSVLGAEGYTFGSGTRLTVV.